The 19 T cell receptor beta chains below were found in one sample sequenced in a study of blood T cell repertoires in COVID-19. Method: immunoSEQ multiplex PCR; TCRdb's copy keeps in-frame clones and lacks some. The repertoire has under 200,000 clones, around 83% of them found once; the top ten carry 3.6%. The sample comprised PBMCs or T cells enriched from blood (not recorded which). These receptors all stem from a woman between 50 and 59 years old in a cohort exposed to, infected with or recovered from COVID-19 (not recorded which).

The chain links TRBV28 to TRBJ1-2, with D tentatively TRBD1 (5 bases). The V end lost 5 bases, the J end lost 6 bases, and 16 bases lay between the germline ends. The CDR3 consists of 14 residues. In germline, CDR1 is MDHEN, CDR2 SYDVKM. This CDR3 is CASSPRGSTDGYTF. The CDR3 DNA sequence: TGTGCCAGCAGTCCTAGGGGATCCACCGATGGCTACACCTTC.

The chain is built from TRBV2 and TRBJ1-3; TRBD1 aligns across 9 bases. This CDR3 has 14 amino acids. The junction had 2 bases not matched to a gene; V was cut back by 4 bases and J by 4 bases. The germline V gene encodes CDR1 SNHLY and CDR2 FYNNEI. The CDR3 loop reads CASSVQGAGNTIYF. The CDR3 bases are TGTGCCAGCAGTGTACAGGGGGCCGGAAACACCATATATTTT. The whole variable domain, filled in from reference TRBV2 and TRBJ1-3, reads EPEVTQTPSHQVTQMGQEVILRCVPISNHLYFYWYRQILGQKVEFLVSFYNNEISEKSEIFDDQFSVERPDGSNFTLKIRSTKLEDSAMYFCASSVQGAGNTIYFGEGSWLTVV.

This sequence joins TRBV7-8 and TRBJ1-5, with D unresolved. Germline CDR1 and CDR2: SGHVS and FQNEAQ. With 1 base removed from V and 4 bases from J, the gap between germline ends came to 8 bases. This CDR3 is built from 14 residues. This CDR3 reads CASSLGHRNQPQHF. Written as DNA, the CDR3 is TGTGCCAGCAGCTTAGGGCACAGAAATCAGCCCCAGCATTTT.

This clone has just one count. The V and J genes are TRBV2 and TRBJ2-3; 10 nucleotides line up with TRBD2. The CDR3 loop spans 15 amino acids. The ends lost 5 bases at V and 3 bases at J; junction bases unmatched: 5. Germline-derived CDR1 and CDR2 are SNHLY and FYNNEI. The CDR3 protein is CASSLAGGPTDTQYF. The CDR3 DNA follows: TGTGCCAGCAGTTTAGCGGGGGGACCGACAGATACGCAGTATTTT.

Only one count was recorded for this clone. The rearrangement uses TRBV15 and TRBJ2-7; no firm D call. The V end was cut by 0 bases, the J end by 4 bases, with 4 bases between. This CDR3 has 12 amino acids. Germline V gives CDR1 LNHNV, CDR2 YYDKDF (reference sequence). The CDR3 DNA reads as TGTGCCACCAGCAGAGATTCATACGAGCAGTACTTC. Its translation: CATSRDSYEQYF.

The CDR3 reads CASSQHLSREKRTSYEQYF. In nucleotides, the CDR3 is TGCGCCAGCAGTCAACACCTTTCCCGGGAGAAGCGGACCTCCTACGAGCAGTACTTC. The chain couples TRBV23-1 to TRBJ2-7; D might be TRBD2 (6 bases). TRBV23-1 is given ORF status, its function remaining uncertain. V was cut by 2 bases and J by 0 bases, with 23 bases left in between. This CDR3 region has 19 residues.

V and J are TRBV2 and TRBJ1-1; a weak D match, TRBD1 (6 bases). V was shortened by 4 bases and J by 2 bases, with 8 bases between the two germline ends. Germline-derived CDR1 and CDR2 are SNHLY and FYNNEI. The CDR3 is made up of 13 amino acids. CDR3 region: CASSGQVNTEAFF. CDR3 coding DNA: TGTGCCAGCAGTGGACAGGTTAACACTGAAGCTTTCTTT.

The chain has TRBV5-1 and TRBJ2-5; 11 bases match TRBD2. Trimming took 2 bases from V and 0 from J; bases not matched to a gene: 3. The CDR3 consists of 16 residues. Per the germline V gene, CDR1 is SGHRS and CDR2 is YFSETQ. For the CDR3, the DNA is TGCGCCAGCAGCTTTACTAGCGGGGGCTACCAAGAGACCCAGTACTTC. Protein product: CASSFTSGGYQETQYF. The full variable domain, with the rest looked up from reference TRBV5-1 and TRBJ2-5, is KAGVTQTPRYLIKTRGQQVTLSCSPISGHRSVSWYQQTPGQGLQFLFEYFSETQRNKGNFPGRFSGRQFSNSRSEMNVSTLELGDSALYLCASSFTSGGYQETQYFGPGTRLLVL.

The CDR3, as DNA: TGCGCCAGCAGCGCTGGGACAGTGAATGAAAAACTGTTTTTT. Residues: CASSAGTVNEKLFF. The chain combines TRBV5-1 with TRBJ1-4; 7 bases align to TRBD1. J was trimmed by 5 bases and V by 4 bases; bases with no gene match: 5. The CDR3 runs 14 residues. Looked up from germline, CDR1 is SGHRS and CDR2 is YFSETQ.

This clone was counted between two and nine times. The gene calls are TRBV4-1 and TRBJ2-7; D unresolved. This CDR3 comprises 13 residues. Germline V gene data show CDR1 as MGHRA and CDR2 as YSYEKL. Trimming removed 1 base from V and 2 bases from J, with 6 bases in between. The DNA for the CDR3 is TGCGCCAGCAGCCAAGGACAAACCTACGAGCAGTACTTC. This codes for CASSQGQTYEQYF.

The chain carries TRBV2 and TRBJ1-4; maybe TRBD1 (6 bases). Looked up from germline, CDR1 is SNHLY and CDR2 is FYNNEI. Deletions cut 10 bases from V and 5 bases from J, with 20 bases between. This CDR3 is 15 amino acids long. CDR3 DNA: TGTGCCACCAAAGTTATGACAGGACAAAATGAAAAACTGTTTTTT. This codes for CATKVMTGQNEKLFF.

The chain combines TRBV3-1 (or the pseudogene TRBV3-2) with TRBJ2-5, with TRBD2 matching 8 bases. Germline V gene data show CDR1 as LGHDT and CDR2 as YNNKEL (reference sequence). V trimming: 4 bases; J trimming: 5 bases; junction bases outside the gene matches: 3. The CDR3 has 13 amino acids. CDR3 region: CASSLAGSETQYF. The DNA of the CDR3 is TGTGCCAGCAGCCTAGCGGGGTCGGAGACCCAGTACTTC.

The chain carries TRBV6-6 and TRBJ1-2, with 7 bases aligning to TRBD1. V shed 5 bases, J shed 4 bases, and the junction held 7 bases outside the gene matches. This CDR3 spans 14 amino acids. Germline V CDR1 and CDR2: MNHNY, SVGAGI (reference sequence). The CDR3 bases are TGTGCCAGCAGTCCCTCAGGGACAGCCTATGGCTACACCTTC. The encoded protein is CASSPSGTAYGYTF.

The chain uses TRBV28 and TRBJ1-2; 9 bases align to TRBD1. This CDR3 has 16 amino acids. Trimming removed 3 bases from V and 1 base from J; junction bases left unmatched: 6. Per the germline V gene, CDR1 is MDHEN and CDR2 is SYDVKM. The CDR3 DNA reads TGTGCCAGCAGTTTTGCCACAGGGGGCAGTAACTATGGCTACACCTTC. It yields the protein CASSFATGGSNYGYTF.

The J gene is TRBJ2-1, the V gene TRBV7-9; D unclear. The length of the CDR3 is 13 residues. Trimming took off 1 base at V and 5 bases at J, with 6 bases between the two ends. Germline assignment: CDR1 SEHNR and CDR2 FQNEAQ (reference sequence). The CDR3 loop reads CASSLGSNNEQFF. In DNA, the CDR3 is TGTGCCAGCAGCTTAGGGTCTAACAATGAGCAGTTCTTC.

The genes are TRBV19 and TRBJ2-7; D unclear. V was clipped by 5 bases and J by 2 bases, with 7 bases between them. Germline V gives CDR1 LNHDA, CDR2 SQIVND (reference sequence). This CDR3 is built from 12 residues. This CDR3 is CASSFSAYEQYF. CDR3 sequence (DNA): TGTGCCAGTAGTTTTTCAGCCTACGAGCAGTACTTC.

This rearrangement joins TRBV19 to TRBJ1-3; D not certain. CDR3 size: 15 residues. The germline CDR1 and CDR2 sequences are LNHDA and SQIVND (reference sequence). Trimming shortened V by 4 bases and J by 0 bases, and 10 bases separated the two germline ends. The CDR3 spells CASSTLKSSGNTIYF. The CDR3 coding sequence is TGTGCCAGTAGTACCCTAAAGAGCTCTGGAAACACCATATATTTT.

This clone was detected once. The J gene is TRBJ1-3, the V gene TRBV5-4; D is unclear. The length of the CDR3 is 16 residues. Germline assignment: CDR1 SGHNT and CDR2 YYREEE (reference sequence). V lost 4 bases, J lost 1 base, and 15 bases lay in between. This chain's CDR3 is CASSAGSPQSGNTIYF. Here the CDR3 DNA reads TGTGCCAGCAGCGCTGGGAGTCCACAGTCTGGAAACACCATATATTTT.

This chain joins TRBV19 and TRBJ1-5, with 9 bases lining up with TRBD1. This CDR3 comprises 15 residues. Germline loops: CDR1 LNHDA, CDR2 SQIVND (reference sequence). J gave up 7 bases and V 1 base, and 5 bases lay outside the gene matches. The CDR3 coding sequence is TGTGCCAGTAGTATAGGGACAGGGGACGGACAGCCCCAGCATTTT. Its protein is CASSIGTGDGQPQHF. The full variable domain, with the rest looked up from reference TRBV19 and TRBJ1-5, is DGGITQSPKYLFRKEGQNVTLSCEQNLNHDAMYWYRQDPGQGLRLIYYSQIVNDFQKGDIAEGYSVSREKKESFPLTVTSAQKNPTAFYLCASSIGTGDGQPQHFGDGTRLSIL.